What follows is one TCR beta chain and its context. Its cognate antigen is unknown. TCRdb keeps only in-frame clones here, not all; method: immunoSEQ multiplex PCR. The sample records approximately 140,000 clones, 82% being singletons. This entry is derived from a study of T cell responses to AZD1222 COVID-19 vaccine. Overall study findings and caveats: Repertoires were obtained only post-peak T cell response. Spike-specific TCR repertoires showed rising breadth and depth after two AZD1222 doses. White British ancestry dominated among donors, who included more females, and clonal diversity was possibly underestimated.

V was pared by 7 bases and J by 6 bases, with 7 bases of the junction left unmatched. This CDR3 region has 13 residues. Germline V gene lookup returns CDR1 MNHEY and CDR2 SVGAGI. This clonotype originated in an adult in good health. The chain carries TRBV6-5 and TRBJ1-2; 8 positions agree with TRBD1. The sequencing here drew on peripheral blood, taken on day 0 of MenACWY control vaccination. The CDR3 coding sequence is TGTGCCAGCAATCGACAGGGGCAGCATGGCTACACCTTC. This gives the protein CASNRQGQHGYTF.